These 7 T cell receptor beta chains originate from one sample sequenced in a study of T cell responses to AZD1222 COVID-19 vaccine. Method: immunoSEQ multiplex PCR; TCRdb's copy keeps in-frame clones and lacks some. The table shows tens of thousands of clones, with nearly 90% occurring only once. Material: peripheral blood, obtained on day 0 of AZD1222 vaccination. The receptor source for this set is an adult in good health.

This chain connects TRBV19 to TRBJ1-5, with TRBD1 matching over 8 bases. Germline CDR1 LNHDA, CDR2 SQIVND (reference sequence). CDR3 length: 15 residues. Trimming removed 1 base from V and 4 bases from J; junction bases left unmatched: 3. Here the CDR3 reads CASSIGTGFNQPQHF. In DNA form, the CDR3 reads TGTGCCAGTAGTATAGGGACAGGGTTTAATCAGCCCCAGCATTTT.

The chain has TRBV3-1 (or the pseudogene TRBV3-2) and TRBJ1-1, with a possible D match to TRBD1 (5 bases). The ends were cut back, 0 bases at V and 8 bases at J, with 10 bases in the middle. Germline V gene lookup returns CDR1 LGHDT and CDR2 YNNKEL (reference sequence). This CDR3 contains 13 residues. The CDR3 protein is CASSQEWAGEAFF. Written as DNA, the CDR3 is TGTGCCAGCAGCCAAGAATGGGCAGGGGAAGCTTTCTTT.

The chain is built from TRBV28 and TRBJ1-1; D might be TRBD1 (6 bases). With 5 bases removed from V and 5 bases from J, the gap between germline ends came to 18 bases. Germline CDR1 MDHEN, CDR2 SYDVKM. This CDR3 spans 15 amino acids. The CDR3 spells CASSPPEGGRTEAFF. The CDR3 DNA reads TGTGCCAGCAGTCCTCCCGAGGGGGGACGGACTGAAGCTTTCTTT.

The rearrangement uses TRBV5-1 and TRBJ1-6; D is uncertain. This CDR3 contains 16 residues. V was pared by 1 base and J by 7 bases, with 15 bases between. In germline, CDR1 is SGHRS, CDR2 YFSETQ. The CDR3 reads CASSLRSESLNSPLHF. The CDR3 bases are TGCGCCAGCAGCTTGAGGTCAGAGAGCTTGAATTCACCCCTCCACTTT. The entire variable domain, with the rest obtained from reference TRBV5-1 and TRBJ1-6, is as follows: KAGVTQTPRYLIKTRGQQVTLSCSPISGHRSVSWYQQTPGQGLQFLFEYFSETQRNKGNFPGRFSGRQFSNSRSEMNVSTLELGDSALYLCASSLRSESLNSPLHFGNGTRLTVT.

This sequence joins TRBV5-7 and TRBJ2-7; perhaps TRBD2 as D (5 bases). TRBV5-7 qualifies as an ORF whose function is uncertain. V lost 1 base to trimming and J lost 4 bases, with 6 bases between them. CDR3 length: 12 amino acids. DNA for the CDR3: TGTGCCAGCAGCTTGAGAGGGTACGAGCAGTACTTC. This gives the protein CASSLRGYEQYF.

To note about this clone: The sample has other DNA sequences that encode this CDR3 too. This chain uses TRBV5-1 with TRBJ2-2; D unresolved. The germline V gene has CDR1 SGHRS and CDR2 YFSETQ. V lost 0 bases, J lost 5 bases, and 5 bases lay in between. The CDR3 sequence is 13 residues long. CDR3 loop: CASSLGQTGELFF. The CDR3 DNA is TGCGCCAGCAGCTTGGGCCAAACCGGGGAGCTGTTTTTT.

In DNA, the CDR3 is TGTGCCACCAGCAGGGGGAGCAATCAGCCCCAGCATTTT. Amino acid sequence: CATSRGSNQPQHF. V and J are TRBV24-1 and TRBJ1-5; 7 bases line up with TRBD1. Trimming removed 7 bases from V and 1 base from J; junction bases left unmatched: 0. The CDR3 has 13 residues. Germline loops: CDR1 KGHDR, CDR2 SFDVKD.